This T cell receptor beta chain came from a study of T cell responses to AZD1222 COVID-19 vaccine. Study-wide results and limits: Spike-specific TCR breadth and depth were elevated following two AZD1222 doses. At baseline, just five to seven AZD1222 recipients tested seropositive.

Sequenced by immunoSEQ multiplex PCR; TCRdb stores in-frame clones only, minus some. This sample has 100,000 to 120,000 clones, with around 90% found just once. Concerning this clone: Its antigen is currently unknown.

V trimming: 4 bases; J trimming: 6 bases; junction bases outside the gene matches: 6. The germline V gene encodes CDR1 WSHSY and CDR2 SAAADI. The CDR3 is 14 amino acids. This receptor was identified in an adult in good health. The V call is TRBV10-2, the J call TRBJ2-3; TRBD2 matches 8 bases. The sample consisted of peripheral blood, taken on day 0 of AZD1222 vaccination. The chain's CDR3 is CASSGASGLDTQYF. CDR3 nucleotide sequence: TGCGCCAGCAGTGGGGCTAGCGGGCTGGATACGCAGTATTTT.